The clone carrying this T cell receptor beta chain was counted many times. What it recognizes is unknown. The data are from a study of regulatory T cells in long-lasting Graves disease. Study outcomes and limitations: Relative to new patients (roughly 1,000), persistent patients exhibited greater sharing of public clonotypes (2,741). Favoring TRBV28, TRBJ1-2 and TRBJ2-5 was a feature seen in persistent disease.

The length of the CDR3 is 13 residues. V lost 3 bases and J lost 3, with 9 bases in between. Germline-derived CDR1 and CDR2 are SGHDN and FVKESK. Arm-PCR with iRepertoire HTBI primers amplified the CDR3 regions for these TCR beta libraries. MiXCR was run by TCRdb on the multiplex PCR reads, yielding one entry per CDR3 protein. The sample lists hundreds of thousands of distinct CDR3 sequences, about 14% occurring once. Time point here: newly diagnosed GD, antithyroid drugs for less than 3 months. The authors made the TCR library using RNA they extracted from PBMCs. From an endocrinology department in Xi'an, China, came the patients.

This TCR came from a female donor with Graves disease. This chain uses TRBV14 with TRBJ2-7; D gene uncertain. The starting material was peripheral blood mononuclear cells (PBMCs), obtained at new diagnosis, from a patient treated with antithyroid drugs. CDR3 region: CASSHADLYEQYF. CDR3 coding DNA: TGTGCCAGCAGCCATGCAGACCTCTACGAGCAGTACTTC.